This entry is about one T cell receptor (beta chain). The sample is drawn from a study of blood T cell repertoires in COVID-19. Germline CDR1 reads SGHVS; CDR2 reads FNYEAQ. CDR3 length equals 16 residues. Trimming removed 1 base from V and 10 bases from J; junction bases left unmatched: 12. Data came from immunoSEQ multiplex PCR; TCRdb stores just in-frame clones and leaves some out. The sample lists more than 250,000 clones; approximately 86% were seen once. This sequence joins TRBV7-6 and TRBJ2-2, with TRBD1 identical over 7 bases. The origin of this receptor is a man between 18 and 29 years old with active or convalescent COVID-19. Sequencing was done on a sample of peripheral blood. CDR3 nucleotides: TGTGCCAGCAGCTTAGAGGGGGCAACGACAGGGTTGGAGCTGTTTTTT. Its protein product is CASSLEGATTGLELFF.